This T cell receptor beta chain is from a study of PD-1 blockade in classical Hodgkin lymphoma. Concerning this clone itself: The antigen is unknown.

Assay used: immunoSEQ multiplex PCR; TCRdb lists only in-frame clones, some missing. The top ten clones hold about a tenth of a sample with 90,000 or so clones, roughly 78% of them seen once. Study conclusions and caveats: Newly diagnosed patients were reported to start with lower TCR diversity than healthy donors. Exclusion covered patients beginning nivolumab under 1 year post-ASCT.

The time point was: cycle 4 day 1 (C4D1), after less than 7 weeks of nivolumab. Relapse after autologous stem cell transplantation occurred in every patient, and brentuximab vedotin exposure varied. V was clipped by 4 bases and J by 0 bases, with 13 bases between them. The CDR3 length is 15 residues. Germline V gene data show CDR1 as WSHSY and CDR2 as SAAADI. This TCR was recovered from a human donor with classical Hodgkin lymphoma. The sample consisted of peripheral blood mononuclear cells (PBMCs), taken before the fourth cycle of nivolumab. The V and J genes are TRBV10-2 and TRBJ2-7, with D hard to call. CDR3 nucleotide sequence: TGCGCCAGCAGTGGGACCACGTTGATCTCCTACGAGCAGTACTTC. Its translation: CASSGTTLISYEQYF.